A selection of T cell receptor beta chains follows, all from one sample in a study of blood T cells in healthy people across ages. TCRdb analysed the 5' RACE reads with MiXCR anew, one entry per CDR3 protein. The sample has more than 1.4 million distinct CDR3 sequences, 40% to 50% seen once. The specimen sequenced was blood. These receptors were collected from a woman aged 18 to 35 in good health. Both conserved end residues are part of each CDR3. Fields, in order: J gene, V gene, D gene, clone size, CDR3 DNA, CDR3 protein. The D gene is left open where the match is weak. Expanded clones are given a class, and other clones once, few, many or no size at all.

j_gene: TRBJ2-1; v_gene: TRBV20-1; d_gene: TRBD2; abundance: few; CDR3nt: TGCAGTGCTAGAGGAGCTTTGGTCGGGGGGGCCAATGAGCAGTTCTTC; CDR3aa: CSARGALVGGANEQFF
j_gene: TRBJ2-7; v_gene: TRBV30; d_gene: .; abundance: .; CDR3nt: TGTGCCTGGAAGAGGGGGGGCACCTACGAGCAGTACTTC; CDR3aa: CAWKRGGTYEQYF
j_gene: TRBJ1-2; v_gene: TRBV9; d_gene: .; abundance: .; CDR3nt: TGTGCCAGCAGCGTAGAAGACAGCACGCCCCGCTACACCTTC; CDR3aa: CASSVEDSTPRYTF
j_gene: TRBJ2-1; v_gene: TRBV28; d_gene: .; abundance: few; CDR3nt: TGTGCCAGCAGAAAGGGGGTGAGCTCCTACAATGAGCAGTTCTTC; CDR3aa: CASRKGVSSYNEQFF
j_gene: TRBJ1-2; v_gene: TRBV27; d_gene: .; abundance: many; CDR3nt: TGTGCCAGCAGTTTTCAGGGCGGTGGCTACACCTTC; CDR3aa: CASSFQGGGYTF
j_gene: TRBJ2-7; v_gene: TRBV7-8; d_gene: TRBD2; abundance: .; CDR3nt: TGTGCCAGCAGCTCCCGTTCAGGAGCGGGGGAAAGGGAGCAGTACTTC; CDR3aa: CASSSRSGAGEREQYF
j_gene: TRBJ2-5; v_gene: TRBV12-3/TRBV12-4; d_gene: .; abundance: few; CDR3nt: TGTGCCAGCAGTATGCTGGGACCGCAACAGACCCAGTACTTC; CDR3aa: CASSMLGPQQTQYF
j_gene: TRBJ2-7; v_gene: TRBV10-3; d_gene: .; abundance: few; CDR3nt: TGTGCCATTGGGGGAGAGGTCAACGGTGGGGAGCAGTACTTC; CDR3aa: CAIGGEVNGGEQYF
j_gene: TRBJ1-5; v_gene: TRBV6-5; d_gene: .; abundance: .; CDR3nt: TGTGCCAGCAGTTCTCCGGGACCTATGCGGGGCAATCAGCCCCAGCATTTT; CDR3aa: CASSSPGPMRGNQPQHF
j_gene: TRBJ1-2; v_gene: TRBV3-1; d_gene: .; abundance: .; CDR3nt: TGTGCCAGCAGCCAAGATGAGATCCTTTATGGCTACACCTTC; CDR3aa: CASSQDEILYGYTF
j_gene: TRBJ2-7; v_gene: TRBV6-2/TRBV6-3; d_gene: TRBD2; abundance: few; CDR3nt: TGTGCCAGCGTGGAGGCGGGGACTACCTACGAGCAGTACTTC; CDR3aa: CASVEAGTTYEQYF
j_gene: TRBJ1-5; v_gene: TRBV28; d_gene: .; abundance: .; CDR3nt: TGTGCCAGCAACCATGAGGCAGTCAATCAGCCCCAGCATTTT; CDR3aa: CASNHEAVNQPQHF
j_gene: TRBJ2-4; v_gene: TRBV6-5; d_gene: TRBD2; abundance: .; CDR3nt: TGTGCCAGCAGTCTTAGCGGGGGGGCGGAAAACAGTCAGTACTTC; CDR3aa: CASSLSGGAENSQYF
j_gene: TRBJ2-6; v_gene: TRBV28; d_gene: TRBD1; abundance: .; CDR3nt: TGTGCCAGTTCAGCTCCAGGGGGCAGAAGTGGGGCCAACGTCCTGACTTTC; CDR3aa: CASSAPGGRSGANVLTF
j_gene: TRBJ2-2; v_gene: TRBV12-3/TRBV12-4; d_gene: .; abundance: few; CDR3nt: TGTGCCAGCAGTCAACGGGTGCCGAACACCGGGGAGCTGTTTTTT; CDR3aa: CASSQRVPNTGELFF
j_gene: TRBJ1-1; v_gene: TRBV20-1; d_gene: TRBD1; abundance: .; CDR3nt: TGCAGTGCTAGCGGACAGGGGGTATTCACTGAAGCTTTCTTT; CDR3aa: CSASGQGVFTEAFF
j_gene: TRBJ2-5; v_gene: TRBV27; d_gene: TRBD1; abundance: .; CDR3nt: TGTGCCAGCAGTTTATACAGGGGGCTGCTAGAGACCCAGTACTTC; CDR3aa: CASSLYRGLLETQYF
j_gene: TRBJ2-3; v_gene: TRBV20-1; d_gene: .; abundance: .; CDR3nt: TGCAGTGCTGGGTCCCCGACCGGCACAGATACGCAGTATTTT; CDR3aa: CSAGSPTGTDTQYF
j_gene: TRBJ2-3; v_gene: TRBV29-1; d_gene: TRBD1; abundance: .; CDR3nt: TGCAGCGTTGAAGCCACCGGACAGGGCACAGATACGCAGTATTTT; CDR3aa: CSVEATGQGTDTQYF
j_gene: TRBJ1-2; v_gene: TRBV4-1; d_gene: .; abundance: once; CDR3nt: TGCGCCAGCAGCCCGTTTATAGGGGGGGGCTATGGCTACACCTTC; CDR3aa: CASSPFIGGGYGYTF
j_gene: TRBJ2-7; v_gene: TRBV2; d_gene: TRBD1; abundance: .; CDR3nt: TGTGCCAGCAGTGAGGGGACAGCAGATTACGAGCAGTACTTC; CDR3aa: CASSEGTADYEQYF
j_gene: TRBJ1-2; v_gene: TRBV6-1; d_gene: .; abundance: once; CDR3nt: TGTGCCAGCAGTGAAGCGCTGGGGACGGTCTATGGCTACACCTTC; CDR3aa: CASSEALGTVYGYTF
j_gene: TRBJ2-1; v_gene: TRBV7-2; d_gene: .; abundance: .; CDR3nt: TGTGCCAGCAGCATACAGGGATCTCTGGCGGGGGAGCAGTTCTTC; CDR3aa: CASSIQGSLAGEQFF
j_gene: TRBJ2-7; v_gene: TRBV29-1; d_gene: TRBD1; abundance: .; CDR3nt: TGCAGCGTTGAATTCCCGACAGGGGGGGACAATGAGCAGTACTTC; CDR3aa: CSVEFPTGGDNEQYF
j_gene: TRBJ2-1; v_gene: TRBV7-9; d_gene: TRBD2; abundance: .; CDR3nt: TGTGCCAGCAGCTTGGGGACTAGCGTCACCTACAATGGGCAGTTCTTC; CDR3aa: CASSLGTSVTYNGQFF
j_gene: TRBJ2-1; v_gene: TRBV7-6; d_gene: TRBD2; abundance: .; CDR3nt: TGTGCCAGCAGCCAGTCTAGCGGGACCTCCTACAATGAGCAGTTCTTC; CDR3aa: CASSQSSGTSYNEQFF
j_gene: TRBJ1-5; v_gene: TRBV5-1; d_gene: TRBD1; abundance: .; CDR3nt: TGCGCCAGCAGCTGGGACAGAAATAGCAATCAGCCCCAGCATTTT; CDR3aa: CASSWDRNSNQPQHF
j_gene: TRBJ1-1; v_gene: TRBV5-5; d_gene: TRBD1; abundance: .; CDR3nt: TGTGCCAGCAGCCCGGACAGGGGTGGGAACATCGGTTTGATGAACACTGAAGCTTTCTTT; CDR3aa: CASSPDRGGNIGLMNTEAFF
j_gene: TRBJ1-1; v_gene: TRBV28; d_gene: .; abundance: .; CDR3nt: TGTGCCGGCAGCCCCATCGGCCCTGAAGCTTTCTTT; CDR3aa: CAGSPIGPEAFF
j_gene: TRBJ1-2; v_gene: TRBV10-3; d_gene: TRBD1; abundance: .; CDR3nt: TGTGCCGTCAGGGACAGGGAGATAGATGGCTACACCTTC; CDR3aa: CAVRDREIDGYTF
j_gene: TRBJ2-7; v_gene: TRBV29-1; d_gene: .; abundance: .; CDR3nt: TGCAGCGTCGCCCCGGGACTCCGGCGGGGCGAGCAGTACTTC; CDR3aa: CSVAPGLRRGEQYF
j_gene: TRBJ2-3; v_gene: TRBV5-5; d_gene: TRBD2; abundance: .; CDR3nt: TGTGCCAGCAGCACGACTAGCGGGAGGGGAGATACGCAGTATTTT; CDR3aa: CASSTTSGRGDTQYF
j_gene: TRBJ2-1; v_gene: TRBV10-3; d_gene: TRBD2; abundance: .; CDR3nt: TGTGCCATCAGTACCGTACTAGAGCGGGGCAATGAGCAGTTCTTC; CDR3aa: CAISTVLERGNEQFF
j_gene: TRBJ1-1; v_gene: TRBV28; d_gene: .; abundance: .; CDR3nt: TGTGCCAGCAGTAGCCGCAGGGGAGCTTTCTTT; CDR3aa: CASSSRRGAFF
j_gene: TRBJ2-7; v_gene: TRBV5-5; d_gene: .; abundance: .; CDR3nt: TGTGCCAGCAGCTTGGAGGGACTGCCTAGCTCCTACAATGAGCAGTACTTC; CDR3aa: CASSLEGLPSSYNEQYF
j_gene: TRBJ1-2; v_gene: TRBV27; d_gene: .; abundance: .; CDR3nt: TGTGCCAGCACTGCGATTGGGGCAGACTATGGCTACACCTTC; CDR3aa: CASTAIGADYGYTF
j_gene: TRBJ1-5; v_gene: TRBV6-1; d_gene: .; abundance: .; CDR3nt: TGTGCCAGCAGTGAAATTTGGCCGTCGAGCAATCAGCCCCAGCATTTT; CDR3aa: CASSEIWPSSNQPQHF
j_gene: TRBJ2-7; v_gene: TRBV4-2; d_gene: .; abundance: .; CDR3nt: TGTGCCAGCAGCCAAGAGGTGCTTGGGGTACCACAGCTAAGTTACAATGAGCAGTACTTC; CDR3aa: CASSQEVLGVPQLSYNEQYF
j_gene: TRBJ2-6; v_gene: TRBV10-3; d_gene: .; abundance: .; CDR3nt: TGTGCCATCAGTGTGTCGACTACTGGGGCCAACGTCCTGACTTTC; CDR3aa: CAISVSTTGANVLTF
j_gene: TRBJ2-7; v_gene: TRBV20-1; d_gene: .; abundance: .; CDR3nt: TGCAGTGCTGTGGAACGACCAGGGGATGCCTACGAGCAGTACTTC; CDR3aa: CSAVERPGDAYEQYF
j_gene: TRBJ2-7; v_gene: TRBV29-1; d_gene: TRBD2; abundance: many; CDR3nt: TGCAGCGTTGAACGGGGGGAGTGGGACGAGCAGTACTTC; CDR3aa: CSVERGEWDEQYF
j_gene: TRBJ2-5; v_gene: TRBV5-1; d_gene: .; abundance: .; CDR3nt: TGCGCCAGCAGCTTGGGTTTTTTGACAAACCTTCCGGACTTC; CDR3aa: CASSLGFLTNLPDF
j_gene: TRBJ2-3; v_gene: TRBV6-5; d_gene: TRBD2; abundance: .; CDR3nt: TGTGCCAGCAGGTTTCTAGCGGAGACCACAGCTACGCAGTATTTT; CDR3aa: CASRFLAETTATQYF
j_gene: TRBJ1-2; v_gene: TRBV12-3/TRBV12-4; d_gene: TRBD1; abundance: .; CDR3nt: TGTGCCAGCAGTTCCCGGACAGGGAGGGGCTACACCTTC; CDR3aa: CASSSRTGRGYTF
j_gene: TRBJ1-5; v_gene: TRBV4-1; d_gene: .; abundance: few; CDR3nt: TGCGCCAGCAGCCAAGTAAGCAGGGCTAATCAGCCCCAGCATTTT; CDR3aa: CASSQVSRANQPQHF
j_gene: TRBJ2-5; v_gene: TRBV14; d_gene: TRBD1; abundance: .; CDR3nt: TGTGCCAGCAGCCAAAACCGGGACAGGGGTTCTGAGCAGTACTTC; CDR3aa: CASSQNRDRGSEQYF
j_gene: TRBJ2-7; v_gene: TRBV11-2; d_gene: .; abundance: .; CDR3nt: TGTGCCAGCAGCTTAGCCCCCGACGGCTCCTACGAGCAGTACTTC; CDR3aa: CASSLAPDGSYEQYF
j_gene: TRBJ2-3; v_gene: TRBV20-1; d_gene: .; abundance: .; CDR3nt: TGCAGTGCTAGAGGGGACCCTTCTAGCACAGATACGCAGTATTTT; CDR3aa: CSARGDPSSTDTQYF
j_gene: TRBJ1-2; v_gene: TRBV10-3; d_gene: TRBD1; abundance: .; CDR3nt: TGTGCCATCAGTGAGACCAACCTACCGACAGGGCCTGGGGGCTACACCTTC; CDR3aa: CAISETNLPTGPGGYTF
j_gene: TRBJ1-2; v_gene: TRBV28; d_gene: .; abundance: few; CDR3nt: TGTGCCAGCAGGGCCGGGACCCTCTATGGCTACACCTTC; CDR3aa: CASRAGTLYGYTF
j_gene: TRBJ2-1; v_gene: TRBV18; d_gene: .; abundance: .; CDR3nt: TGTGCCAGCTCACCACCTATGAGAAGAGAGCAGTTCTTC; CDR3aa: CASSPPMRREQFF
j_gene: TRBJ2-3; v_gene: TRBV6-6; d_gene: TRBD2; abundance: few; CDR3nt: TGTGCCAGCAGCGGCGGGGGGATCACAGATACGCAGTATTTT; CDR3aa: CASSGGGITDTQYF
j_gene: TRBJ1-5; v_gene: TRBV20-1; d_gene: TRBD1; abundance: few; CDR3nt: TGCAGTGCTAGTGCGACAGGGGGCTGGCAGCCCCAGCATTTT; CDR3aa: CSASATGGWQPQHF
j_gene: TRBJ2-1; v_gene: TRBV29-1; d_gene: TRBD2; abundance: .; CDR3nt: TGCAGCGTGCTCGGGGTAGCGGGAACATACAATGAGCAGTTCTTC; CDR3aa: CSVLGVAGTYNEQFF
j_gene: TRBJ1-2; v_gene: TRBV28; d_gene: .; abundance: few; CDR3nt: TGTGCCAGCAGTCTGGGGCCCGGGACGGGCTCCGGGGTAGACAAGGGCTACACCTTC; CDR3aa: CASSLGPGTGSGVDKGYTF
j_gene: TRBJ2-7; v_gene: TRBV5-1; d_gene: TRBD1; abundance: .; CDR3nt: TGCGCCAGCAGCTCAACAGGGGGCCGGGCCTACGAGCAGTACTTC; CDR3aa: CASSSTGGRAYEQYF